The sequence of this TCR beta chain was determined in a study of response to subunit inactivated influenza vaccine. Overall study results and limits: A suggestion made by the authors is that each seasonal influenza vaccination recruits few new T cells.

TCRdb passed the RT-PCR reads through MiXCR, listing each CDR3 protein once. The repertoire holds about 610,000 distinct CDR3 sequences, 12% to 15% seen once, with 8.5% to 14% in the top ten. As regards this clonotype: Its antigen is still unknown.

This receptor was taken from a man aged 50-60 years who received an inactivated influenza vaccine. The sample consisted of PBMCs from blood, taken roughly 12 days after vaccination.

CDR3 protein: CSASVGQGRGQYF. CDR3 DNA: TGCAGTGCTAGTGTAGGACAGGGGAGGGGGCAGTACTTC. The gene calls are TRBV20-1 and TRBJ2-7; 9 bases align to TRBD1. The CDR3 spans 13 residues. The germline gives CDR1 DFQATT, CDR2 SNEGSKA (reference sequence). The V segment lost 3 bases and the J segment 9 bases; nucleotides outside the gene matches: 9.